This TCR beta chain was captured by sequencing in a study of T cell responses to AZD1222 COVID-19 vaccine. Germline values: CDR1 SGHDT, CDR2 YYEEEE. V shed 2 bases and J shed 0 bases, with 6 bases lying between them. The CDR3 sequence is 14 residues long. Assay: immunoSEQ multiplex PCR; the TCRdb copy retains only in-frame clones and omits some. Of about 170,000 clones in the sample, approximately 88% were seen once. The gene calls are TRBV5-6 and TRBJ1-5; D remains unclear. This sequence was found in an adult who received the AZD1222 COVID-19 vaccine. The material was peripheral blood, obtained 28 days after the second AZD1222 dose. The CDR3 spells CASSLGGSNQPQHF. The CDR3 region has the DNA TGTGCCAGCAGCTTAGGAGGTAGCAATCAGCCCCAGCATTTT.